This entry lists 18 T cell receptor beta chains sequenced from one sample in a study of T-cell reconstitution after alpha-beta-depleted transplantation in children. Unique molecular identifiers were incorporated during preparation of the TCRbeta library. TCRdb independently ran MiXCR on the PCR reads; one entry per CDR3 protein. Among hundreds of thousands of distinct CDR3 sequences listed, roughly 13% were seen once. This material consisted of PBMCs, mostly from graft donor cells, taken 360 days after TCRalphabeta/CD19-depleted stem cell transplant. The receptor set was obtained from a male patient younger than 18 who had a stem cell transplant for acute myeloid leukemia, so the T cells may come from the graft donor.

There are a few counts of this clonotype. The chain combines TRBV20-1 with TRBJ2-3; D is unclear. From germline, CDR1 is DFQATT and CDR2 SNEGSKA (reference sequence). The CDR3 runs to 13 residues. The germline V and J ends were trimmed by 4 bases and 0 bases, with 8 bases remaining between them. The CDR3 DNA sequence: TGCAGTGCTACTAAGGCTAGCACAGATACGCAGTATTTT. Encoded protein: CSATKASTDTQYF.

In its sample, this clonotype was seen a few times. The rearrangement uses TRBV20-1 and TRBJ2-1, with 9 bases aligning to TRBD1. The trim removed 4 bases at V and 2 bases at J, leaving 3 bases unmatched. Germline assignment: CDR1 DFQATT and CDR2 SNEGSKA (reference sequence). The CDR3 is 14 residues long. The CDR3 region has the DNA TGCAGTGCTAAAAGGGACAGGGCCTACAATGAGCAGTTCTTC. Its translation: CSAKRDRAYNEQFF.

This clonotype has a count of ten or more. The genes are TRBV28 and TRBJ1-2; D call uncertain. The CDR3 is 14 residues long. Looked up from germline, CDR1 is MDHEN and CDR2 is SYDVKM. Trimming shortened V by 7 bases and J by 4 bases, and 16 bases separated the two germline ends. This CDR3 is CASTVQVPSYGYTF. In DNA, the CDR3 is TGTGCCAGCACGGTTCAGGTCCCCTCCTATGGCTACACCTTC.

This clonotype was seen a handful of times. The CDR3 reads CASTSLAMLGETQYF. The CDR3 DNA reads as TGTGCCAGCACCTCGCTAGCGATGCTGGGAGAGACCCAGTACTTC. The chain recombines TRBV28 with TRBJ2-5; TRBD2 is a possible D gene (6 bases). CDR1 is MDHEN, CDR2 SYDVKM, per germline. Trimming stripped 7 bases from V and 4 bases from J, with 19 bases between. The length of the CDR3 is 15 residues.

CDR3 residues: CAWSSRTISTGELFF. The CDR3, as DNA: TGTGCCTGGAGTTCCCGGACTATTTCCACCGGGGAGCTGTTTTTT. This chain joins TRBV30 and TRBJ2-2; TRBD2 is a possible D gene (6 bases). The CDR3 has 15 residues. Germline V CDR1 and CDR2: GTSNPN, SVGIG (reference sequence). Between the trimmed V and J ends, which lost 2 bases and 4 bases, there was a span of 14 bases.

This clonotype was found a few times. The V call is TRBV29-1, the J call TRBJ2-2, with D possibly being TRBD2 (5 bases). Germline V gives CDR1 SQVTM, CDR2 ANQGSEA. With 1 base removed from V and 7 bases from J, the gap between germline ends came to 10 bases. CDR3 size: 13 residues. CDR3 in DNA: TGCAGCGTTGAAGGGCTAGCTGGCGGGGAGCTGTTTTTT. Encoded protein: CSVEGLAGGELFF.

This clonotype has a single count. This rearrangement joins TRBV5-5 to TRBJ2-1, with 7 bases aligning to TRBD2. Trimming took 0 bases from V and 6 from J; bases not matched to a gene: 9. The length of the CDR3 is 16 residues. Germline loops: CDR1 SGHKS, CDR2 YYEKEE (reference sequence). DNA for the CDR3: TGTGCCAGCAGCTTGGGTGGGACTAACGAGACCAATGAGCAGTTCTTC. Translated, it gives CASSLGGTNETNEQFF.

The gene calls are TRBV29-1 and TRBJ2-7; D call uncertain. Germline V lookup: CDR1 SQVTM, CDR2 ANQGSEA. This CDR3 contains 11 residues. Trimming stripped 2 bases from V and 6 bases from J, with 8 bases between. CDR3 amino acids: CSVEWGSEQYF. The CDR3 DNA reads TGCAGCGTTGAATGGGGTTCCGAGCAGTACTTC.

This clonotype was seen a few times. One base away lies a much larger clone, so this may be a sequencing read error. The genes are TRBV29-1 and TRBJ2-7; D is undetermined. Trimming took off 5 bases at V and 0 bases at J, with 5 bases between the two ends. Looked up from germline, CDR1 is SQVTM and CDR2 is ANQGSEA. CDR3 length: 11 amino acids. The CDR3, as DNA: TGCAGCGTTCTCGTCTCCTACGAGCAGTACTTC. Protein product: CSVLVSYEQYF.

This clonotype has only a few counts. The chain employs TRBV20-1 and TRBJ2-1; 8 nucleotides line up with TRBD2. CDR1 and CDR2 from the germline V gene are DFQATT and SNEGSKA (reference sequence). Trimming took 3 bases from V and 9 from J; bases not matched to a gene: 13. The CDR3 covers 15 residues. CDR3 sequence reads: CSASPLSGIESEQFF. In DNA, the CDR3 is TGCAGTGCTAGCCCCCTTAGCGGGATTGAGAGTGAGCAGTTCTTC.

The gene calls are TRBV7-9 and TRBJ2-5; D call uncertain. The CDR3 is made up of 15 amino acids. The germline gives CDR1 SEHNR, CDR2 FQNEAQ (reference sequence). The germline V and J ends were trimmed by 5 bases and 5 bases, with 18 bases remaining between them. The CDR3 bases are TGTGCCAGCAGCCCAAAGGACGGGCCCAAGGAGACCCAGTACTTC. Its protein is CASSPKDGPKETQYF.

This clonotype occurred many times. The chain links TRBV28 to TRBJ2-7; 9 positions match TRBD2. V trimming: 4 bases; J trimming: 2 bases; junction bases outside the gene matches: 12. The CDR3 is 17 residues long. The V gene's germline CDR1 is MDHEN and CDR2 SYDVKM. CDR3 sequence: CASSSRPWTSVTYEQYF. CDR3 in DNA: TGTGCCAGCAGTTCAAGACCGTGGACTAGCGTTACCTACGAGCAGTACTTC. The entire variable domain, with the rest obtained from reference TRBV28 and TRBJ2-7, is as follows: DVKVTQSSRYLVKRTGEKVFLECVQDMDHENMFWYRQDPGLGLRLIYFSYDVKMKEKGDIPEGYSVSREKKERFSLILESASTNQTSMYLCASSSRPWTSVTYEQYFGPGTRLTVT.

This clonotype has more than one count but fewer than ten. The chain recombines TRBV20-1 with TRBJ2-5, with a tentative D call TRBD1 (5 bases). The germline V and J ends were trimmed by 3 bases and 5 bases, with 10 bases remaining between them. The length of the CDR3 is 12 residues. Per germline, CDR1 DFQATT and CDR2 SNEGSKA (reference sequence). This CDR3 is CSASEGVETQYF. In DNA, the CDR3 is TGCAGTGCTAGTGAAGGGGTGGAGACCCAGTACTTC.

This clonotype was seen only a few times. The V and J genes are TRBV19 and TRBJ2-5; 8 positions match TRBD2. This CDR3 comprises 14 residues. Germline CDR1 LNHDA, CDR2 SQIVND (reference sequence). The V gene end was trimmed by 5 bases and the J gene end by 4 bases; junction bases not matched to a gene: 6. The CDR3: CASSSRTSPETQYF. As DNA, the CDR3 is TGTGCCAGTAGTTCCCGGACTAGCCCAGAGACCCAGTACTTC.

This clonotype was found a few times. The rearrangement joins TRBV28 to TRBJ2-7; possible D gene TRBD2, 5 bases. The germline gives CDR1 MDHEN, CDR2 SYDVKM. The V gene lost 7 bases and the J gene lost 1 base, with 14 bases spanning the gap. The CDR3 runs 14 residues. CDR3 coding DNA: TGTGCCAGCATTATGCAGAGCGGTTCCTACGAGCAGTACTTC. It codes for CASIMQSGSYEQYF.

The chain uses TRBV7-9 and TRBJ1-4; no clear D gene. V was cut by 6 bases and J by 4 bases, with 15 bases left in between. Germline V gene lookup returns CDR1 SEHNR and CDR2 FQNEAQ (reference sequence). The CDR3 covers 15 residues. CDR3 region: CASRATERVNEKLFF. The CDR3 DNA sequence: TGTGCCAGCAGGGCGACGGAGCGAGTTAATGAAAAACTGTTTTTT.

The chain uses TRBV11-2 and TRBJ2-3, with 7 bases matching TRBD2. Germline lookup yields CDR1 SGHAT and CDR2 FQNNGV. The CDR3 totals 19 residues. The ends lost 8 bases at V and 1 base at J; junction bases unmatched: 21. DNA of the CDR3: TGTGCCAGCGACAATCGAGTAAAGGTGGCGGGAGAACGCACAGATACGCAGTATTTT. It codes for CASDNRVKVAGERTDTQYF.

CDR3 residues: CASSSLRTLGTDTQYF. The CDR3 DNA is TGTGCCAGCAGTTCCCTAAGGACTTTGGGGACAGATACGCAGTATTTT. The gene calls are TRBV7-9 and TRBJ2-3, with TRBD2 as a possible D gene (5 bases). Trimming stripped 6 bases from V and 3 bases from J, with 19 bases between. The CDR3 has 16 amino acids. From germline, CDR1 is SEHNR and CDR2 FQNEAQ (reference sequence). Filled out from reference TRBV7-9 and TRBJ2-3, the complete variable domain reads DTGVSQNPRHKITKRGQNVTFRCDPISEHNRLYWYRQTLGQGPEFLTYFQNEAQLEKSRLLSDRFSAERPKGSFSTLEIQRTEQGDSAMYLCASSSLRTLGTDTQYFGPGTRLTVL.